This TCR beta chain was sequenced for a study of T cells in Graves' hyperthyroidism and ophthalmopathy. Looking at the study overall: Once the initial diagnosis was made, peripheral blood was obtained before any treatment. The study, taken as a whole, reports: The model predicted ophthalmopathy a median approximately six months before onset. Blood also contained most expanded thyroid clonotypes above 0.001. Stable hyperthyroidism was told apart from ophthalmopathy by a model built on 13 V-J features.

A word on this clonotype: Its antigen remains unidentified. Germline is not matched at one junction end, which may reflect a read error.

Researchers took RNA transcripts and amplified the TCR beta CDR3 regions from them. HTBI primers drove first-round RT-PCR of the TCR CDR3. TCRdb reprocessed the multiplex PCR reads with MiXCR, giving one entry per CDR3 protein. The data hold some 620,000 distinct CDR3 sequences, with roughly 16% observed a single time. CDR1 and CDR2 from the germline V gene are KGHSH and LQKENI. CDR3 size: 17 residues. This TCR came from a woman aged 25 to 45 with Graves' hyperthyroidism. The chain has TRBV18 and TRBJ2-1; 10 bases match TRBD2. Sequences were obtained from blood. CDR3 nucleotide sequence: TGTGCCAGCTCTCAACTGGGGGCGACTAGCGGGCACAATGAGCAGCTCTTC. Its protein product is CASSQLGATSGHNEQLF. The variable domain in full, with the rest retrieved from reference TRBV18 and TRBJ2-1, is NAGVMQNPRHLVRRRGQEARLRCSPMKGHSHVYWYRQLPEEGLKFMVYLQKENIIDESGMPKERFSAEFPKEGPSILRIQQVVRGDSAAYFCASSQLGATSGHNEQLFGPGTRLTVL.